A single sample gave rise to the 32 T cell receptor beta chains below, sequenced in a study of blood T cell repertoires in COVID-19. Profiled with immunoSEQ multiplex PCR; TCRdb holds only in-frame clones, not every one. The sample has tens of thousands of clones; roughly 76% are singletons. Material: peripheral blood. Receptors originate from a woman aged 55-69 years with acute or convalescent COVID-19.

The gene calls are TRBV9 and TRBJ2-5, with D perhaps matching TRBD2 (5 bases). This CDR3 has 13 residues. Trimming removed 0 bases from V and 9 bases from J, with 12 bases in between. The germline V gene encodes CDR1 SGDLS and CDR2 YYNGEE. The CDR3 DNA sequence: TGTGCCAGCAGCGTAGGCCCAGAGGGTGCCCAGTACTTC. Its protein product is CASSVGPEGAQYF.

The CDR3 nucleotides are TGTGCCAGCAGCCCGGGACAGGGCTATGGCTACACCTTC. Amino acids: CASSPGQGYGYTF. The V and J genes are TRBV11-2 and TRBJ1-2, with TRBD1 matching 9 bases. The CDR3 length is 13 residues. Per the germline V gene, CDR1 is SGHAT and CDR2 is FQNNGV. With V trimmed by 5 bases and J by 4 bases, 2 bases remained unmatched.

The chain recombines TRBV24-1 with TRBJ1-5; 7 nucleotides align to TRBD1. Germline CDR1 KGHDR, CDR2 SFDVKD. The CDR3 spans 14 residues. V lost 4 bases, J lost 3 bases, and 2 bases stayed unmatched. The CDR3, as DNA: TGTGCCACCAGTGACGACAGGGTCAATCAGCCCCAGCATTTT. As protein: CATSDDRVNQPQHF.

The rearrangement joins TRBV15 to TRBJ2-1, with 7 bases lining up with TRBD2. V shed 3 bases, J shed 8 bases, and the junction held 7 bases outside the gene matches. Germline loops: CDR1 LNHNV, CDR2 YYDKDF (reference sequence). This CDR3 spans 14 amino acids. The CDR3 spells CATSSGRLVYEQFF. The CDR3 nucleotides are TGTGCCACCAGCAGCGGGAGGTTAGTTTATGAGCAGTTCTTC.

V is TRBV28 and J is TRBJ2-5, with unresolved D. There are 15 residues in the CDR3. The germline V gene has CDR1 MDHEN and CDR2 SYDVKM. Trimming took 2 bases from V and 5 from J, leaving 15 bases between them. The CDR3 is CASSLGIEEKETQYF. CDR3 sequence (DNA): TGTGCCAGCAGTTTAGGAATAGAGGAGAAGGAGACCCAGTACTTC.

V usage is TRBV28 and J usage is TRBJ2-5; 8 bases are shared with TRBD2. The V segment lost 5 bases and the J segment 5 bases; nucleotides outside the gene matches: 10. The germline V gene has CDR1 MDHEN and CDR2 SYDVKM. The CDR3 runs 15 residues. CDR3 sequence reads: CASSLPGLAGETQYF. In DNA, the CDR3 is TGTGCCAGCAGTCTACCCGGACTAGCTGGTGAGACCCAGTACTTC.

The CDR3 protein is CASNLGSNSNQPQHF. CDR3 coding DNA: TGTGCCAGCAACCTAGGGAGTAATAGCAATCAGCCCCAGCATTTT. The chain joins TRBV2 to TRBJ1-5, with no clear D. CDR3 length equals 15 residues. V was pared by 7 bases and J by 0 bases, with 13 bases between. Germline V CDR1 and CDR2: SNHLY, FYNNEI. Full variable domain (missing parts from reference TRBV2 and TRBJ1-5): EPEVTQTPSHQVTQMGQEVILRCVPISNHLYFYWYRQILGQKVEFLVSFYNNEISEKSEIFDDQFSVERPDGSNFTLKIRSTKLEDSAMYFCASNLGSNSNQPQHFGDGTRLSIL.

This chain connects TRBV4-1 to TRBJ1-3, with a possible D match to TRBD1 (6 bases). V lost 5 bases and J lost 0, with 14 bases in between. In germline, CDR1 is MGHRA, CDR2 YSYEKL. CDR3 length equals 16 residues. The chain's CDR3 is CASSESDRNSGNTIYF. In DNA form, the CDR3 reads TGCGCCAGCAGCGAATCCGACAGGAACTCTGGAAACACCATATATTTT.

This clone has more than one count but fewer than ten. The chain couples TRBV5-1 to TRBJ2-1; TRBD2 matches at 11 bases. Germline V CDR1 and CDR2: SGHRS, YFSETQ. This CDR3 is 16 amino acids long. The junction had 2 bases not matched to a gene; V was cut back by 0 bases and J by 3 bases. This CDR3 is CASSLAGTSGYNEQFF. CDR3 sequence (DNA): TGCGCCAGCAGCTTGGCCGGGACTAGCGGCTACAATGAGCAGTTCTTC.

A single count supports this clone. The CDR3 region has the DNA TGTGCCAGCAGCCGCTCTCGACAGGGGACTGAAAAACTGTTTTTT. Amino acids: CASSRSRQGTEKLFF. The chain links TRBV28 to TRBJ1-4; 8 bases match TRBD1. V shed 6 bases and J 7 bases; nucleotides not matched to a gene: 10. Germline CDR1 is MDHEN and CDR2 is SYDVKM. This CDR3 is built from 15 residues.

The V and J genes are TRBV5-1 and TRBJ2-3; a possible D gene is TRBD2 (6 bases). The CDR3 runs to 15 residues. Germline values: CDR1 SGHRS, CDR2 YFSETQ. Trimming took off 1 base at V and 2 bases at J, with 11 bases between the two ends. The CDR3 is CASSLSLASTDTQYF. The DNA for the CDR3 is TGCGCCAGCAGCTTGTCCCTAGCGTCCACAGATACGCAGTATTTT.

About this clone: An end of the junction does not agree with germline; a read error may underlie this. This chain uses TRBV19 with TRBJ2-7, with TRBD2 matching over 9 bases. The CDR3 loop spans 14 amino acids. The germline gives CDR1 LNHDA, CDR2 SQIVND (reference sequence). The DNA of the CDR3 is TGTGCCAGTAGAATAGCGGGAGACCTGGGCGAGCAGTACTTC. It is translated as CASRIAGDLGEQYF.

This chain links TRBV27 with TRBJ2-2, with TRBD1 matching 7 bases. V dropped 6 bases and J dropped 0; count of bases not matched to a gene: 4. CDR3 length: 15 amino acids. The germline V gene has CDR1 MNHEY and CDR2 SMNVEV (reference sequence). Here the CDR3 reads CASRRQGSNTGELFF. The CDR3 DNA follows: TGTGCCAGCAGAAGACAGGGTTCGAACACCGGGGAGCTGTTTTTT.

V gene TRBV19 combines with J gene TRBJ2-1, with a tentative D call TRBD2 (7 bases). V lost 11 bases and J 0 bases, leaving 14 bases between the germline ends. The germline V gene encodes CDR1 LNHDA and CDR2 SQIVND (reference sequence). The CDR3 length is 14 residues. CDR3 amino acids: CASKGGGSYNEQFF. The CDR3 DNA is TGTGCCTCTAAGGGAGGGGGCTCCTACAATGAGCAGTTCTTC. Drawing the rest from reference TRBV19 and TRBJ2-1, the complete variable domain is DGGITQSPKYLFRKEGQNVTLSCEQNLNHDAMYWYRQDPGQGLRLIYYSQIVNDFQKGDIAEGYSVSREKKESFPLTVTSAQKNPTAFYLCASKGGGSYNEQFFGPGTRLTVL.

The chain combines TRBV14 with TRBJ2-7; D is undetermined. The V end was cut by 0 bases, the J end by 7 bases, with 4 bases between. Germline V gene data show CDR1 as SGHDN and CDR2 as FVKESK. The CDR3 consists of 11 residues. CDR3 protein: CASSQDREQYF. As DNA, the CDR3 is TGTGCCAGCAGCCAAGACAGAGAGCAGTACTTC.

The chain has TRBV11-2 and TRBJ2-1, with TRBD2 matching 9 bases. This CDR3 has 12 residues. Trimming cost V 0 bases and J 15 bases; bases outside gene matches: 3. CDR1 and CDR2 (germline): SGHAT, FQNNGV. CDR3 coding DNA: TGTGCCAGCAGCTTAGATAGACTAGCGGTGTTCTTC. The encoded protein is CASSLDRLAVFF. The full variable domain, its missing parts supplied by reference TRBV11-2 and TRBJ2-1, is EAGVAQSPRYKIIEKRQSVAFWCNPISGHATLYWYQQILGQGPKLLIQFQNNGVVDDSQLPKDRFSAERLKGVDSTLKIQPAKLEDSAVYLCASSLDRLAVFFGPGTRLTVL.

The chain uses TRBV6-5 and TRBJ1-1; D remains unclear. V dropped 5 bases and J dropped 0 bases, with 10 bases sitting between them. This CDR3 is 14 amino acids long. CDR1 and CDR2 (germline): MNHEY, SVGAGI. CDR3 nucleotide sequence: TGTGCCAGCAGTCCACGGAGCATGAACACTGAAGCTTTCTTT. Translated: CASSPRSMNTEAFF.

The rearrangement uses TRBV10-3 and TRBJ1-5; D unclear. V lost 2 bases and J 6 bases, leaving 11 bases between the germline ends. This CDR3 is 14 amino acids long. Germline values: CDR1 ENHRY, CDR2 SYGVKD. The CDR3: CAISEPRTGQPQHF. The CDR3 DNA sequence: TGTGCCATCAGTGAGCCACGCACGGGTCAGCCCCAGCATTTT.

The genes are TRBV28 and TRBJ2-3; D may be TRBD2 (7 bases). The CDR3 has 14 amino acids. Trimming stripped 6 bases from V and 3 bases from J, with 13 bases between. In germline, CDR1 is MDHEN, CDR2 SYDVKM. The CDR3 sequence is CASRPGGRTDTQYF. CDR3 nucleotides: TGTGCCAGCAGGCCGGGGGGCCGTACAGATACGCAGTATTTT.

The chain uses TRBV29-1 and TRBJ2-7; a possible D gene is TRBD1 (6 bases). Germline V gives CDR1 SQVTM, CDR2 ANQGSEA. The CDR3 has 16 amino acids. V was shortened by 1 base and J by 4 bases, with 20 bases between the two germline ends. This CDR3 is CSVEVLGYREAYEQYF. The CDR3 DNA reads TGCAGCGTTGAAGTCTTGGGGTACAGGGAAGCTTACGAGCAGTACTTC.

This chain joins TRBV3-1 (or the pseudogene TRBV3-2) and TRBJ1-5; D unresolved. V lost 3 bases and J 9 bases, leaving 9 bases between the germline ends. This CDR3 is built from 12 residues. The germline CDR1 and CDR2 sequences are LGHDT and YNNKEL (reference sequence). CDR3 nucleotide sequence: TGTGCCAGCAGCCAGACCGAGCGGCCCCAGCATTTT. Protein sequence: CASSQTERPQHF.

In this sample, this clone turned up once. The chain recombines TRBV11-1 with TRBJ2-1; TRBD2 matches 8 bases. The J segment lost 2 bases and the V segment lost 4 bases, leaving 7 bases of the junction unmatched. The germline V gene has CDR1 SGHAT and CDR2 FQDESV (reference sequence). The CDR3 is 16 residues long. CDR3 protein: CASSSTLSGAYNEQFF. The CDR3 DNA follows: TGTGCCAGCAGCTCAACTCTTAGCGGGGCCTACAATGAGCAGTTCTTC.

CDR3 DNA sequence: TGTGCCAGCAGTTACTCCGGGGGGATGAACACTGAAGCTTTCTTT. It specifies CASSYSGGMNTEAFF. This chain joins TRBV6-5 and TRBJ1-1; weak D call: TRBD1 (5 bases). Germline V gene data show CDR1 as MNHEY and CDR2 as SVGAGI. V shed 0 bases and J shed 0 bases, with 8 bases lying between them. This CDR3 is 15 amino acids long.

The rearrangement joins TRBV7-7 to TRBJ2-3; TRBD2 matches at 7 bases. Germline CDR1 SSHAT, CDR2 FNYEAQ (reference sequence). The CDR3 length is 16 residues. The V and J ends lost 5 bases and 0 bases, in that order; junction bases with no gene match: 8. DNA for the CDR3: TGTGCCAGCAGCCAGGGAGCGGGACTAAGCACAGATACGCAGTATTTT. This translates into CASSQGAGLSTDTQYF.

This chain uses TRBV5-6 with TRBJ1-4; TRBD1 is a possible D gene (5 bases). Trimming stripped 0 bases from V and 5 bases from J, with 11 bases between. CDR3 length equals 15 residues. Germline loops: CDR1 SGHDT, CDR2 YYEEEE. CDR3 sequence (DNA): TGTGCCAGCAGCTTGGGGGACTCGATAAATGAAAAACTGTTTTTT. Translated: CASSLGDSINEKLFF.

This clone turned up a few times. The chain recombines TRBV28 with TRBJ2-1, with 9 bases that match TRBD2. Germline loops: CDR1 MDHEN, CDR2 SYDVKM. CDR3 length: 16 amino acids. Trimming removed 7 bases from V and 4 bases from J; junction bases left unmatched: 11. In nucleotides, the CDR3 is TGTGCCAGCACGCAATTAGCGGGAGCGAGGTACAATGAGCAGTTCTTC. This codes for CASTQLAGARYNEQFF.

V and J are TRBV5-1 and TRBJ2-3; TRBD1 agrees at 10 bases. V lost 2 bases and J lost 1; bases outside the gene matches: 7. The CDR3 totals 17 residues. Germline CDR1 reads SGHRS; CDR2 reads YFSETQ. The CDR3 is CASSLPTGTGGTDTQYF. Here the CDR3 DNA reads TGCGCCAGCAGCTTACCCACCGGGACAGGGGGCACAGATACGCAGTATTTT.

The chain links TRBV11-2 to TRBJ1-4; TRBD1 matches 9 bases. J lost 4 bases, V lost 4 bases, and 1 base had no gene match. Germline V gene data show CDR1 as SGHAT and CDR2 as FQNNGV. The length of the CDR3 is 14 residues. The CDR3 bases are TGTGCCAGCAGCTCGGACAGGGGTAATGAAAAACTGTTTTTT. Its protein product is CASSSDRGNEKLFF.

The CDR3, as DNA: TGTGCCAGCAGACATACAGGGGATAGCAATCAGCCCCAGCATTTT. Amino acid sequence: CASRHTGDSNQPQHF. The gene calls are TRBV6-5 and TRBJ1-5, with 7 positions matching TRBD1. V was pared by 6 bases and J by 0 bases, with 5 bases of the junction left unmatched. The V gene's germline CDR1 is MNHEY and CDR2 SVGAGI. CDR3 size: 15 residues.

The rearrangement joins TRBV7-3 to TRBJ2-2; 10 positions match TRBD2. There are 16 residues in the CDR3. The V and J ends lost 5 bases and 6 bases, in that order; junction bases with no gene match: 9. Germline CDR1 and CDR2: SGHTA and FQGTGA. The CDR3 DNA follows: TGTGCCAGCAGCCCCACGACCACTAGCGGGGCCGGGGAGCTGTTTTTT. It encodes CASSPTTTSGAGELFF.

V gene TRBV28 combines with J gene TRBJ1-1; weak D call: TRBD1 (5 bases). The germline V gene encodes CDR1 MDHEN and CDR2 SYDVKM. CDR3 length: 14 amino acids. Trimming shortened V by 6 bases and J by 1 base, and 12 bases separated the two germline ends. This CDR3 reads CASSETGRNTEAFF. CDR3 sequence (DNA): TGTGCCAGCAGCGAAACAGGACGGAACACTGAAGCTTTCTTT.

The J gene is TRBJ1-2, the V gene TRBV18; 9 nucleotides line up with TRBD1. V shed 5 bases and J 2 bases; nucleotides not matched to a gene: 3. From germline, CDR1 is KGHSH and CDR2 LQKENI. The CDR3 runs to 14 residues. The CDR3 region is CASSKTGGNYGYTF. The CDR3, as DNA: TGTGCCAGCTCAAAGACAGGGGGAAACTATGGCTACACCTTC.